This passage covers 17 T cell receptor beta chains from one sample sequenced in a study of blood T cell repertoires in COVID-19. Sequencing used immunoSEQ multiplex PCR; TCRdb keeps in-frame clones, though not all of them. The table lists approximately 200,000 clones, 80% of them singletons. Sequenced material: PBMCs or T cells enriched from blood (not recorded which). These receptors were taken from a woman aged 40-49 years with acute COVID-19.

The chain is built from TRBV5-1 and TRBJ2-3, with D possibly being TRBD1 (6 bases). The germline V gene has CDR1 SGHRS and CDR2 YFSETQ. The length of the CDR3 is 13 residues. V gave up 7 bases and J gave up 6 bases, with 15 bases separating them. The CDR3 spells CASGVTGWDTQYF. In DNA, the CDR3 is TGCGCCAGCGGCGTTACAGGGTGGGATACGCAGTATTTT.

The genes are TRBV4-1 and TRBJ2-2, with TRBD2 identical over 8 bases. Germline lookup yields CDR1 MGHRA and CDR2 YSYEKL. The CDR3 loop spans 18 amino acids. V shed 1 base, J shed 4 bases, and the junction held 11 bases outside the gene matches. The CDR3 DNA reads as TGCGCCAGCAGCCAAGGGACCGGCGGGGGGCGGGGCACCGGGGAGCTGTTTTTT. This encodes CASSQGTGGGRGTGELFF.

This clone was seen a few times. V is TRBV11-2 and J is TRBJ2-7; TRBD2 agrees at 8 bases. The J segment lost 2 bases and the V segment lost 3 bases, leaving 0 bases of the junction unmatched. In germline, CDR1 is SGHAT, CDR2 FQNNGV. The CDR3 contains 13 residues. CDR3 loop: CASSLGLAYEQYF. In DNA form, the CDR3 reads TGTGCCAGCAGCTTGGGACTAGCCTACGAGCAGTACTTC.

The V gene is TRBV30, the J gene TRBJ1-3; D not resolved. Germline V gives CDR1 GTSNPN, CDR2 SVGIG (reference sequence). The CDR3 totals 14 residues. V was trimmed by 3 bases and J by 0 bases, leaving 9 bases between them. CDR3: CAWSGEGSGNTIYF. CDR3 nucleotide sequence: TGTGCCTGGAGCGGAGAAGGCTCTGGAAACACCATATATTTT. The variable domain in full, with the rest retrieved from reference TRBV30 and TRBJ1-3, is SQTIHQWPATLVQPVGSPLSLECTVEGTSNPNLYWYRQAAGRGLQLLFYSVGIGQISSEVPQNLSASRPQDRQFILSSKKLLLSDSGFYLCAWSGEGSGNTIYFGEGSWLTVV.

This clone was seen only once. V usage is TRBV6-1 and J usage is TRBJ1-3; 8 nucleotides align to TRBD1. CDR1 and CDR2 (germline): MNHNS, SASEGT. The V gene end was trimmed by 0 bases and the J gene end by 3 bases; junction bases not matched to a gene: 4. The CDR3 covers 16 residues. CDR3 residues: CASSEAQGAGGNTIYF. DNA for the CDR3: TGTGCCAGCAGTGAAGCGCAGGGGGCCGGTGGAAACACCATATATTTT.

The chain uses TRBV27 and TRBJ1-2; D gene unclear. V lost 3 bases, J lost 8 bases, and 19 bases lay in between. Germline assignment: CDR1 MNHEY and CDR2 SMNVEV (reference sequence). This CDR3 has 15 amino acids. The CDR3 region is CASSFSGSVREGYTF. The CDR3 region has the DNA TGTGCCAGCAGTTTCTCGGGTTCAGTCCGAGAGGGCTACACCTTC.

V and J are TRBV7-2 and TRBJ2-7, with 7 bases that match TRBD2. The CDR3 spans 14 residues. After removal of 0 bases from V and 2 bases from J, the junction contained 1 base not matched to a gene. Germline CDR1 and CDR2: SGHTA and FQGNSA. Here the CDR3 DNA reads TGTGCCAGCAGCTTAGCGGGACTAACCTACGAGCAGTACTTC. It translates to CASSLAGLTYEQYF.

This rearrangement joins TRBV7-9 to TRBJ1-4; D is uncertain. The CDR3 extends over 14 amino acids. Trimming shortened V by 5 bases and J by 0 bases, and 7 bases separated the two germline ends. Germline assignment: CDR1 SEHNR and CDR2 FQNEAQ (reference sequence). The chain's CDR3 is CASSQAATNEKLFF. CDR3 coding DNA: TGTGCCAGCAGCCAAGCGGCAACTAATGAAAAACTGTTTTTT.

J is TRBJ2-7 and V is TRBV6-1; 8 bases are a match to TRBD1. Trimming cost V 5 bases and J 1 base; bases outside gene matches: 7. The CDR3 has 15 amino acids. CDR1 and CDR2 (germline): MNHNS, SASEGT. The CDR3 nucleotides read TGTGCCAGCAGTCTCCGACAGGGGACATCCTACGAGCAGTACTTC. It is translated as CASSLRQGTSYEQYF.

V is TRBV19 and J is TRBJ1-3; no reliable D call. CDR1 and CDR2 from the germline V gene are LNHDA and SQIVND (reference sequence). V was cut by 4 bases and J by 0 bases, with 10 bases left in between. This CDR3 comprises 15 residues. CDR3 nucleotide sequence: TGTGCCAGTAGTAACCAAGTAGACTCTGGAAACACCATATATTTT. It codes for CASSNQVDSGNTIYF.

The chain recombines TRBV12-3 or TRBV12-4 with TRBJ1-3; D remains ambiguous. CDR3 length equals 11 residues. The V and J ends lost 10 bases and 3 bases respectively, with 7 bases between them. The DNA for the CDR3 is TGTGCCACCCTGCGTGGAAACACCATATATTTT. Translating gives CATLRGNTIYF.

This chain uses TRBV7-2 with TRBJ1-6, with TRBD1 matching 10 bases. After removal of 1 base from V and 10 bases from J, the junction contained 13 bases not matched to a gene. The germline CDR1 and CDR2 sequences are SGHTA and FQGNSA. This CDR3 spans 18 amino acids. CDR3 sequence (DNA): TGTGCCAGCAGCTTAGTATGGACAGGGGGTGTTGCCTTGTCACCCCTCCACTTT. Translating it yields CASSLVWTGGVALSPLHF.

The gene calls are TRBV11-2 and TRBJ2-7; TRBD2 matches 9 bases. Germline V gives CDR1 SGHAT, CDR2 FQNNGV. Unmatched junction bases numbered 8, after V lost 5 bases and J lost 3 bases. This CDR3 is 15 amino acids long. CDR3 amino acids: CASSRMREGGYEQYF. CDR3 sequence (DNA): TGTGCCAGCAGCCGAATGCGGGAGGGTGGCTACGAGCAGTACTTC.

The J gene is TRBJ1-5, the V gene TRBV5-5; D is possibly TRBD1 (5 bases). Trimming stripped 2 bases from V and 6 bases from J, with 12 bases between. The length of the CDR3 is 14 residues. The germline gives CDR1 SGHKS, CDR2 YYEKEE (reference sequence). The CDR3 sequence is CASSFDPRGQPQHF. The CDR3 region has the DNA TGTGCCAGCAGCTTCGATCCAAGGGGTCAGCCCCAGCATTTT.

CDR3 DNA: TGTGCCAGCCGGTCTTTGAGGGTCTCCTACAATGAGCAGCAGTTCTTC. Protein sequence: CASRSLRVSYNEQQFF. The rearrangement uses TRBV28 and TRBJ2-1; D is possibly TRBD2 (5 bases). Trimming removed 8 bases at V and 11 bases at J, with 28 bases between. CDR1 and CDR2 (germline): MDHEN, SYDVKM. The CDR3 runs to 16 residues.

J is TRBJ1-4 and V is TRBV9, with TRBD1 matching over 8 bases. Germline loops: CDR1 SGDLS, CDR2 YYNGEE. The CDR3 totals 16 residues. The V segment lost 4 bases and the J segment 8 bases; nucleotides outside the gene matches: 13. CDR3 coding DNA: TGTGCCAGCAGCTCCGGACAGGGCAAACCCTACGAAAAACTGTTTTTT. This gives the protein CASSSGQGKPYEKLFF.

This rearrangement joins TRBV28 to TRBJ1-2; weak D call: TRBD1 (6 bases). CDR3 length equals 15 residues. CDR1 is MDHEN, CDR2 SYDVKM, per germline. The V end was cut by 5 bases, the J end by 0 bases, with 13 bases between. The CDR3 loop is CASSPPGGPNYGYTF. CDR3 sequence (DNA): TGTGCCAGCAGTCCCCCTGGGGGCCCTAACTATGGCTACACCTTC.